The TCR beta chain under discussion was sequenced for a study of shared clonotypes between healthy human individuals. Libraries were prepared by immunoSEQ multiplex PCR; TCRdb keeps only in-frame clonotypes and omits some of them. This sample has 2,500,000 or so clones, with under 95% found just once. There were no recent acute infections or vaccinations among the donors, who were healthy HIV-negative adults. Naive CD45RA+ and memory CD45RA-negative subsets were split from CD4+ cells. The CDR3 is 16 residues long. In germline, CDR1 is SGHNT, CDR2 YYREEE (reference sequence). V lost 0 bases to trimming and J lost 7 bases, with 19 bases between them.

This TCR derives from a man aged 18 to 30 in good health. Some clones in this sample may be carry-over from other donors' samples. Sequenced sample: naive CD4+ T cells from PBMCs. The subset was: CD45RA+ positively selected. The rearrangement uses TRBV5-4 and TRBJ1-2, with D possibly matching TRBD1 (5 bases). Here the CDR3 DNA reads TGTGCCAGCAGCTTGGGGGGGTCCCCACGAGTTGGTGGCTACACCTTC. It codes for CASSLGGSPRVGGYTF.